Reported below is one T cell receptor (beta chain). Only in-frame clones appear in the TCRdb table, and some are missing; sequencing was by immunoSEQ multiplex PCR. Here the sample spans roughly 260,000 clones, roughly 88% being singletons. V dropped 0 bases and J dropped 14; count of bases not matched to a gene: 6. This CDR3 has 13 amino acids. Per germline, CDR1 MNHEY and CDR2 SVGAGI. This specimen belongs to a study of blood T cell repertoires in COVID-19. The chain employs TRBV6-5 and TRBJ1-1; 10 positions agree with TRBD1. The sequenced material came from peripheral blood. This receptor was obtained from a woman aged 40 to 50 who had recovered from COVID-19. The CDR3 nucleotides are TGTGCCAGCAGTTACTCCGGGACAGGGGTAAAATTCTTT. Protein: CASSYSGTGVKFF.